Listed below are T cell receptor beta chains from one sample, sequenced in a study of regulatory T cells in long-lasting Graves disease. TCRdb reanalysed the multiplex PCR reads using MiXCR and keeps one entry per CDR3 protein. The repertoire holds around 250,000 distinct CDR3 sequences, with around 20% as singletons. The sample here was peripheral blood mononuclear cells (PBMCs), taken at new diagnosis, from a patient treated with antithyroid drugs. Receptors were obtained from a female donor with Graves disease. CDR3s include the opening cysteine and the closing phenylalanine or tryptophan. D genes are given only for firm matches. Rows may omit the clone size; those that give it use once, few, many or a size class.

v_call	clone_size	d_call	j_call	cdr3_length	cdr3_nt	cdr3_aa
TRBV2	many	NA	TRBJ2-3	14	TGTGCCAGCAGCAGGGGTGCTAGCACAGATACGCAGTATTTT	CASSRGASTDTQYF
TRBV7-6	NA	NA	TRBJ1-5	13	TGTGCCAGCAGCTTGGACTACAATCAGCCCCAGCATTTT	CASSLDYNQPQHF
TRBV6-5	few	NA	TRBJ2-1	11	TGTGCAGGAACTAGGGACAATGAGCAGTTCTTC	CAGTRDNEQFF
TRBV27	many	NA	TRBJ1-4	14	TGTGCCAGCAGTGGCAGAACAACTAATGAAAAACTGTTTTTT	CASSGRTTNEKLFF
TRBV18	NA	NA	TRBJ2-7	15	TGTGCCGGCTCACCAGGCGTCTCAGGGAACTACGAGCAGTACTTC	CAGSPGVSGNYEQYF
TRBV5-1	many	NA	TRBJ2-2	15	TGCGCCAGCAGCCGGCCCGAGAGTCTTGGCGGGGAGCTGTTTTTT	CASSRPESLGGELFF
TRBV6-2/TRBV6-3	many	TRBD1	TRBJ2-2	13	TGTGCCAGCGGGACAGCCACCACCGGGGAGCTGTTTTTT	CASGTATTGELFF
TRBV12-3/TRBV12-4	NA	NA	TRBJ1-6	14	TGTGCCAGCAGTTTTTGGCAGGGCAATTCACCCCTCCACTTT	CASSFWQGNSPLHF
TRBV2	NA	TRBD1	TRBJ2-3	12	TGTGCCAGCGGGGACAGGGCAGATACGCAGTATTTT	CASGDRADTQYF
TRBV6-1	NA	TRBD1	TRBJ2-7	14	TGTGCCAGCAGGTCCCGACAGGGCTTCTACGAGCAGTACTTC	CASRSRQGFYEQYF
TRBV12-3/TRBV12-4	few	TRBD2	TRBJ2-1	16	TGTGCCAGCAGTTTCTCTAGCGGGAGTTTTGGCAATGAGCAGTTCTTC	CASSFSSGSFGNEQFF
TRBV6-2/TRBV6-3	NA	NA	TRBJ2-2	12	TGTGCCAGCGCAGCAGACACCGGGGAGCTGTTTTTT	CASAADTGELFF
TRBV5-1	many	NA	TRBJ2-7	15	TGCGCCAGCAGCTTGGAGGGCAGGGCATCCTACGAGCAGTACTTC	CASSLEGRASYEQYF
TRBV20-1	NA	TRBD1	TRBJ1-5	16	TGCAGTGCTGTGGGAGGGTCAGGGGGGGAGAGTCAGCCCCAGCATTTT	CSAVGGSGGESQPQHF
TRBV20-1	once	NA	TRBJ1-4	13	TGCAGTGCAAAGTCGGTCGGGAATGAAAAACTGTTTTTT	CSAKSVGNEKLFF
TRBV7-8	many	TRBD1	TRBJ2-3	16	TGTGCCAGCAGCCTCGCCTACAGGGGGGGCACAGATACGCAGTATTTT	CASSLAYRGGTDTQYF
TRBV7-6	many	NA	TRBJ2-5	16	TGTGCCAGCAGCTCTACAGGGATAAAGCACCAAGAGACCCAGTACTTC	CASSSTGIKHQETQYF
TRBV18	NA	NA	TRBJ2-7	13	TGTGCCAGCTCGTCTACTACCGAGAACGAGCAGTACTTC	CASSSTTENEQYF
TRBV5-5	many	NA	TRBJ1-2	12	TGTGCCAGCAGCGTGGGGTCGAGTGGCTACACCTTC	CASSVGSSGYTF
TRBV4-3	many	NA	TRBJ2-5	14	TGCGCCAGCAGCCCGGGACCGAACGACGAGACCCAGTACTTC	CASSPGPNDETQYF